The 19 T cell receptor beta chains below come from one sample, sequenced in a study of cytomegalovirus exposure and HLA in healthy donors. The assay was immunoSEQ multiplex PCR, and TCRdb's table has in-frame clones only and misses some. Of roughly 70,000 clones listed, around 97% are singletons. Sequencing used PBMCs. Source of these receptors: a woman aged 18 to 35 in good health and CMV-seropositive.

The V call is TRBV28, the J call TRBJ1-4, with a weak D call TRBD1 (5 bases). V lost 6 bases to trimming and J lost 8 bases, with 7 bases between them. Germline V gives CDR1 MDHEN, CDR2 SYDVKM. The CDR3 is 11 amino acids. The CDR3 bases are TGTGCCAGCAGGGGGGGGGAAAAACTGTTTTTT. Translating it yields CASRGGEKLFF.

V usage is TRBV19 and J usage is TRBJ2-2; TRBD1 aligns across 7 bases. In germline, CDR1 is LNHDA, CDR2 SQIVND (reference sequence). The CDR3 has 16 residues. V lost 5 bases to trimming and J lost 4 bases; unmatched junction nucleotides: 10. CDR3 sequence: CASSPRQGFGTGELFF. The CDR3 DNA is TGTGCCAGTAGTCCCCGACAGGGATTTGGCACCGGGGAGCTGTTTTTT.

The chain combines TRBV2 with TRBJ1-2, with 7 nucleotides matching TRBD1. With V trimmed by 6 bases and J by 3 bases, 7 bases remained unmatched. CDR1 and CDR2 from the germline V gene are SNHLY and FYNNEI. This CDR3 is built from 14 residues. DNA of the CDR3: TGTGCCAGCAGCGAGGGGGCCTCTGACTATGGCTACACCTTC. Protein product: CASSEGASDYGYTF.

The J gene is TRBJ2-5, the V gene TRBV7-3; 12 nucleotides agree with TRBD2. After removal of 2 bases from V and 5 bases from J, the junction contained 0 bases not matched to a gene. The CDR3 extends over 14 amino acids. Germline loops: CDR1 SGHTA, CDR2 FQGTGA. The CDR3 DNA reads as TGTGCCAGCAGCTTACTAGCGGGAGGGGAGACCCAGTACTTC. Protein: CASSLLAGGETQYF. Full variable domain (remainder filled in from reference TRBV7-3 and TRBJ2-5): GAGVSQTPSNKVTEKGKYVELRCDPISGHTALYWYRQSLGQGPEFLIYFQGTGAADDSGLPNDRFFAVRPEGSVSTLKIQRTERGDSAVYLCASSLLAGGETQYFGPGTRLLVL.

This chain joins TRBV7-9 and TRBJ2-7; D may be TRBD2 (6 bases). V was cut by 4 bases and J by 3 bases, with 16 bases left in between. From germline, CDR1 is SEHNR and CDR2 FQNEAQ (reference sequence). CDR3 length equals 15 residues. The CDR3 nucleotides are TGTGCCAGCAGCTCCGGCGGCGGGACCTACTACGAGCAGTACTTC. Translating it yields CASSSGGGTYYEQYF.

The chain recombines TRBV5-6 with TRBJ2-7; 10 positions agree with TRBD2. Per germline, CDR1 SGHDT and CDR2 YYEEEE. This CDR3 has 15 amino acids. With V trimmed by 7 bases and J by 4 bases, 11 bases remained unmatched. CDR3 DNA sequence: TGTGCCAGCGCCAAAGCGGGAGGGCCCTCGTACGAGCAGTACTTC. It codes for CASAKAGGPSYEQYF.

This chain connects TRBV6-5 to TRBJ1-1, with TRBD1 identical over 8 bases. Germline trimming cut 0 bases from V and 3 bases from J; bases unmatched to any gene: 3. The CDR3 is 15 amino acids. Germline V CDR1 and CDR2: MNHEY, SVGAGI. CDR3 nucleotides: TGTGCCAGCAGTTACTCTACAGGGGGAGACACTGAAGCTTTCTTT. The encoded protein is CASSYSTGGDTEAFF.

In DNA, the CDR3 is TGTGCCAGCAGCCGCTCAGACAGGGACTACGAGCAGTACTTC. Translating gives CASSRSDRDYEQYF. The V and J genes are TRBV4-2 and TRBJ2-7; 7 bases map to TRBD1. Germline CDR1 reads LGHNA; CDR2 reads YNFKEQ. The CDR3 has 14 residues. Losses at the gene ends were 4 bases for V and 3 bases for J; bases not matched to a gene: 6.

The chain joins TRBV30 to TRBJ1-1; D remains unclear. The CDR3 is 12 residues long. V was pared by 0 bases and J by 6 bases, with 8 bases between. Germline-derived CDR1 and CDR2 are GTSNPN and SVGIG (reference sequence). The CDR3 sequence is CAWSVWGAEAFF. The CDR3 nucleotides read TGTGCCTGGAGTGTCTGGGGAGCTGAAGCTTTCTTT.

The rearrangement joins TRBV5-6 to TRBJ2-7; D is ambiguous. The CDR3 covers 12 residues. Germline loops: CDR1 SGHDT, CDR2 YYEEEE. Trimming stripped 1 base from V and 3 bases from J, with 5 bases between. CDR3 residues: CASSLQDYEQYF. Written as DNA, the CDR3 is TGTGCCAGCAGCTTGCAGGACTACGAGCAGTACTTC.

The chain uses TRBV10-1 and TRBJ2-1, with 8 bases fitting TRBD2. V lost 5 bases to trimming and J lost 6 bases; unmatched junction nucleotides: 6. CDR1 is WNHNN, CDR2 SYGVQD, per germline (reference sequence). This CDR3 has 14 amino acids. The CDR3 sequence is CASSSGSTFNEQFF. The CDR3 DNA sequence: TGCGCCAGCAGTAGCGGGAGTACCTTCAATGAGCAGTTCTTC.

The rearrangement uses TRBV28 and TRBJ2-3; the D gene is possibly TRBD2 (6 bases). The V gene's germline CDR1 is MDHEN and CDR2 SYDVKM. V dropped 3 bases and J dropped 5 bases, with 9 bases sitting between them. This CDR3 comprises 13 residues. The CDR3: CASSLREKDTQYF. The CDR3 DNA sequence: TGTGCCAGCAGTTTGCGGGAAAAAGATACGCAGTATTTT.

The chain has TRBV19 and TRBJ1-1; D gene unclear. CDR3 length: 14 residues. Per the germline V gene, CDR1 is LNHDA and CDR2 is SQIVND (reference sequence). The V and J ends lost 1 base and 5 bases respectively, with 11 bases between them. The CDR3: CASSIGQGRTEAFF. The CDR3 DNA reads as TGTGCCAGTAGTATAGGCCAAGGGAGAACTGAAGCTTTCTTT.

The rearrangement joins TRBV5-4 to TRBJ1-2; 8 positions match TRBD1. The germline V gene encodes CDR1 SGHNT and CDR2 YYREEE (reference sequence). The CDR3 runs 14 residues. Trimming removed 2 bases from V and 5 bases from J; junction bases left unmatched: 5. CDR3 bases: TGTGCCAGCAGCTTCAACCAGGGGGCTTATGGCTACACCTTC. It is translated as CASSFNQGAYGYTF. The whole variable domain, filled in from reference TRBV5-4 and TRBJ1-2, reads ETGVTQSPTHLIKTRGQQVTLRCSSQSGHNTVSWYQQALGQGPQFIFQYYREEENGRGNFPPRFSGLQFPNYSSELNVNALELDDSALYLCASSFNQGAYGYTFGSGTRLTVV.

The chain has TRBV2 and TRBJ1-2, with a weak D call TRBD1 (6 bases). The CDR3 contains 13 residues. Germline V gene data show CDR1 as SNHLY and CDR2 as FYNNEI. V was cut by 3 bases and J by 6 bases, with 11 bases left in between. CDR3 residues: CASSESQGNGYTF. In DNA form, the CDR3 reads TGTGCCAGCAGTGAGAGCCAGGGGAATGGCTACACCTTC.

The CDR3 sequence: CASSLHLAGVRYEQYF. DNA of the CDR3: TGTGCCAGCAGTTTACACTTGGCAGGGGTTCGCTACGAGCAGTACTTC. The rearrangement joins TRBV28 to TRBJ2-7, with D tentatively TRBD1 (6 bases). Germline V gene sequence: CDR1 MDHEN, CDR2 SYDVKM. Trimming left V 2 bases short and J 3 bases short, with 17 bases between. The CDR3 covers 16 residues.

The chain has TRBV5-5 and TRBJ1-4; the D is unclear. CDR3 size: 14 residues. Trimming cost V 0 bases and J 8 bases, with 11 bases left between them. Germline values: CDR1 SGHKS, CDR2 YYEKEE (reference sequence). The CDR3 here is CASSLARPGEKLFF. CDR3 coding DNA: TGTGCCAGCAGCTTGGCTCGTCCGGGGGAAAAACTGTTTTTT.

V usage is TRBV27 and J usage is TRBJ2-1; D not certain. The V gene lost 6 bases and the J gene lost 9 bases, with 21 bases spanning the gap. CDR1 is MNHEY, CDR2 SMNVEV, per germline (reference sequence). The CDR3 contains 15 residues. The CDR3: CASSPRSVGVGEQFF. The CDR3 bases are TGTGCCAGCAGCCCCCGTTCTGTAGGAGTCGGTGAGCAGTTCTTC.

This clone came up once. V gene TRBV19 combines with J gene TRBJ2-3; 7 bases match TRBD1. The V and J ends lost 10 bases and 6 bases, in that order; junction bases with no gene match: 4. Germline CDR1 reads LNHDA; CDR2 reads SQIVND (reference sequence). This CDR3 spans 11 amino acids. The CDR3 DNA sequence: TGTGCCACCAGGACAGGCGATACGCAGTATTTT. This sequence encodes CATRTGDTQYF.